These T cell receptor beta chains were read from a single sample in a study of blood T cell repertoires in COVID-19. Assay: immunoSEQ multiplex PCR; the TCRdb copy retains only in-frame clones and omits some. This table holds a few hundred thousand clones, roughly 80% found once. The sample taken for sequencing was peripheral blood. Receptors originate from a woman older than 75 with acute or convalescent COVID-19. Each CDR3 is given with its conserved first and last residue. The D gene is left open where the match is weak. Clone size is shown for a subset of rows, as once, few, many or a class of expanded clone.

v_call: TRBV5-5; j_call: TRBJ2-7; d_call: NA; clone_size: once; cdr3_nt: TGTGCCAGCAGCTTGGTCAGGAATGCCTACGAGCAGTACTTC; cdr3_aa: CASSLVRNAYEQYF
v_call: TRBV6-5; j_call: TRBJ1-1; d_call: TRBD1; clone_size: NA; cdr3_nt: TGTGCCAGCAGCCATACAGGGGGGGGAAATGAAGCTTTCTTT; cdr3_aa: CASSHTGGGNEAFF
v_call: TRBV18; j_call: TRBJ2-3; d_call: TRBD2; clone_size: once; cdr3_nt: TGTGCCAGCTCACCACTTAGGGCTAGCGGGGACACAGATACGCAGTATTTT; cdr3_aa: CASSPLRASGDTDTQYF
v_call: TRBV19; j_call: TRBJ2-2; d_call: TRBD1; clone_size: NA; cdr3_nt: TGTGCCAGTAGTACCGACAGGGGGCCGGGGGAGCTGTTTTTT; cdr3_aa: CASSTDRGPGELFF
v_call: TRBV11-3; j_call: TRBJ2-1; d_call: TRBD2; clone_size: NA; cdr3_nt: TGTGCCAGCAGCCGACTAGCCCCCAATGAGCAGTTCTTC; cdr3_aa: CASSRLAPNEQFF
v_call: TRBV18; j_call: TRBJ2-5; d_call: NA; clone_size: NA; cdr3_nt: TGTGCCAGCCGAACTTTAGAGACCCAGTACTTC; cdr3_aa: CASRTLETQYF
v_call: TRBV6-5; j_call: TRBJ2-7; d_call: TRBD2; clone_size: NA; cdr3_nt: TGTGCCAGCAGTTACTCGGGAGGGCCCTCTCCTGACGAGCAGTACTTC; cdr3_aa: CASSYSGGPSPDEQYF
v_call: TRBV29-1; j_call: TRBJ1-1; d_call: NA; clone_size: NA; cdr3_nt: TGCAGCGGTATGACAAGCTCGAACACTGAAGCTTTCTTT; cdr3_aa: CSGMTSSNTEAFF
v_call: TRBV5-6; j_call: TRBJ1-6; d_call: TRBD1; clone_size: NA; cdr3_nt: TGTGCCAGCAGCTTAGGGACAGGGCGCTCACCCCTCCACTTT; cdr3_aa: CASSLGTGRSPLHF
v_call: TRBV2; j_call: TRBJ1-1; d_call: TRBD1; clone_size: NA; cdr3_nt: TGTGCCACCTCCAGGGACAGGGACACTGAAGCTTTCTTT; cdr3_aa: CATSRDRDTEAFF
v_call: TRBV6-6; j_call: TRBJ1-1; d_call: NA; clone_size: NA; cdr3_nt: TGTGCCAGCAGTTACTCCGGAGATATGAACACTGAAGCTTTCTTT; cdr3_aa: CASSYSGDMNTEAFF
v_call: TRBV3-1/TRBV3-2; j_call: TRBJ1-1; d_call: NA; clone_size: NA; cdr3_nt: TGTGCCAGCAGCCTCGGGAGGCAAGCTTTCTTT; cdr3_aa: CASSLGRQAFF
v_call: TRBV2; j_call: TRBJ2-3; d_call: TRBD1; clone_size: NA; cdr3_nt: TGTGCCAGCGGTCGGGACAGGAGCACAGATACGCAGTATTTT; cdr3_aa: CASGRDRSTDTQYF
v_call: TRBV7-2; j_call: TRBJ2-7; d_call: TRBD2; clone_size: once; cdr3_nt: TGTGCCAGCAGGCGGGGCCCTAGCGGGGGCCAGTACGAGCAGTACTTC; cdr3_aa: CASRRGPSGGQYEQYF
v_call: TRBV11-3; j_call: TRBJ2-2; d_call: NA; clone_size: once; cdr3_nt: TGTGCCAGCAGCCTCCGTGGGGGCAGCACCGGGGAGCTGTTTTTT; cdr3_aa: CASSLRGGSTGELFF
v_call: TRBV20-1; j_call: TRBJ2-2; d_call: TRBD2; clone_size: NA; cdr3_nt: TGCAGTGCTAGTCAGACTAGCGCCGGGGAGCTGTTTTTT; cdr3_aa: CSASQTSAGELFF
v_call: TRBV28; j_call: TRBJ1-3; d_call: NA; clone_size: NA; cdr3_nt: TGTGCCAGCAGTTTGTCGAGCTCTGGAAACACCATATATTTT; cdr3_aa: CASSLSSSGNTIYF
v_call: TRBV6-5; j_call: TRBJ2-7; d_call: TRBD2; clone_size: NA; cdr3_nt: TGTGCCAGCCGAAGTAGCGGGAACGTGCGGGAGCAGTACTTC; cdr3_aa: CASRSSGNVREQYF
v_call: TRBV20-1; j_call: TRBJ1-2; d_call: NA; clone_size: NA; cdr3_nt: TGCAGTGCTAGAGGGACAGAGAAAAACACCTTC; cdr3_aa: CSARGTEKNTF
v_call: TRBV19; j_call: TRBJ1-5; d_call: NA; clone_size: NA; cdr3_nt: TGTGCCAGTAGTATCGACAGGCTTAGCAATCAGCCCCAGCATTTT; cdr3_aa: CASSIDRLSNQPQHF
v_call: TRBV28; j_call: TRBJ1-1; d_call: NA; clone_size: NA; cdr3_nt: TGTGCCAGCACCCTACGGGGGGGGATTCGCACTGAAGCTTTCTTT; cdr3_aa: CASTLRGGIRTEAFF
v_call: TRBV19; j_call: TRBJ2-7; d_call: TRBD1; clone_size: NA; cdr3_nt: TGTGCCAGTAAGTCAGGGGGCTCAGGATCCTACGAGCAGTACTTC; cdr3_aa: CASKSGGSGSYEQYF
v_call: TRBV7-2; j_call: TRBJ2-1; d_call: NA; clone_size: NA; cdr3_nt: TGTGCCAGCAGCCCTCGGAGGAGTTACAATGAGCAGTTCTTC; cdr3_aa: CASSPRRSYNEQFF
v_call: TRBV7-6; j_call: TRBJ1-5; d_call: TRBD1; clone_size: once; cdr3_nt: TGTGCCAGCAGCTTGTTCGACAGGGGGACTAGACAGCCCCAGCATTTT; cdr3_aa: CASSLFDRGTRQPQHF
v_call: TRBV3-1/TRBV3-2; j_call: TRBJ1-2; d_call: TRBD1; clone_size: NA; cdr3_nt: TGTGCCAGCAGCCCGGACAGGGAAAGGGGCTACACCTTC; cdr3_aa: CASSPDRERGYTF
v_call: TRBV4-2; j_call: TRBJ2-7; d_call: TRBD1; clone_size: NA; cdr3_nt: TGTGCCAGCAGCCGAGAGAGACAGGGAATGTCCGAGCAGTACTTC; cdr3_aa: CASSRERQGMSEQYF
v_call: TRBV7-9; j_call: TRBJ2-7; d_call: TRBD2; clone_size: few; cdr3_nt: TGTGCCAGCAGCTTCGTCCTAGCGGGGACCTACGAGCAGTACTTC; cdr3_aa: CASSFVLAGTYEQYF
v_call: TRBV2; j_call: TRBJ1-1; d_call: TRBD1; clone_size: NA; cdr3_nt: TGTGCCAGCAGTGTTCATGACAGGGACACTGAAGCTTTCTTT; cdr3_aa: CASSVHDRDTEAFF
v_call: TRBV9; j_call: TRBJ2-1; d_call: TRBD2; clone_size: NA; cdr3_nt: TGTGCCAGCAGCGCCCGGGGGGGATCCTACAATGAGCAGTTCTTC; cdr3_aa: CASSARGGSYNEQFF
v_call: TRBV11-3; j_call: TRBJ1-4; d_call: TRBD1; clone_size: NA; cdr3_nt: TGTGCCAGCAGCTCCGGGACAGGGGTTTTAAGGGGTGAAAAACTGTTTTTT; cdr3_aa: CASSSGTGVLRGEKLFF
v_call: TRBV30; j_call: TRBJ2-7; d_call: TRBD2; clone_size: NA; cdr3_nt: TGTGCCTGGAGTGTACGACGGGGGGACTCCTACGAGCAGTACTTC; cdr3_aa: CAWSVRRGDSYEQYF
v_call: TRBV14; j_call: TRBJ1-2; d_call: NA; clone_size: NA; cdr3_nt: TGTGCCAGCAGCCCAATTGTAATGCCTGGCGGGTATGGCTACACCTTC; cdr3_aa: CASSPIVMPGGYGYTF
v_call: TRBV3-1/TRBV3-2; j_call: TRBJ1-2; d_call: NA; clone_size: NA; cdr3_nt: TGTGCCAGCGGTCGGGGGGCTGGCTACACCTTC; cdr3_aa: CASGRGAGYTF
v_call: TRBV10-3; j_call: TRBJ2-1; d_call: TRBD2; clone_size: NA; cdr3_nt: TGTGCCATCAGGGGAGGACTAGCGGGAAACATCACATACAATGAGCAGTTCTTC; cdr3_aa: CAIRGGLAGNITYNEQFF
v_call: TRBV6-5; j_call: TRBJ2-7; d_call: TRBD1; clone_size: NA; cdr3_nt: TGTGCCAGCAATCGGGACAGGGCGTACGAGCAGTACTTC; cdr3_aa: CASNRDRAYEQYF
v_call: TRBV6-6; j_call: TRBJ2-1; d_call: TRBD2; clone_size: NA; cdr3_nt: TGTGCCAGCAGATCGGGACTAGCTAACAACAATGAGCAGTTCTTC; cdr3_aa: CASRSGLANNNEQFF
v_call: TRBV19; j_call: TRBJ2-6; d_call: NA; clone_size: NA; cdr3_nt: TGTGCCAGTAGTGTAACAGGGGGGGCCAACGTCCTGACTTTC; cdr3_aa: CASSVTGGANVLTF
v_call: TRBV19; j_call: TRBJ1-5; d_call: NA; clone_size: NA; cdr3_nt: TGTGCCAGTAGTATAGAGGGGGCTAGCAATCAGCCCCAGCATTTT; cdr3_aa: CASSIEGASNQPQHF
v_call: TRBV9; j_call: TRBJ2-7; d_call: NA; clone_size: NA; cdr3_nt: TGTGCCAGCAGCGTAGGTATCGGACAGATTTACGAGCAGTACTTC; cdr3_aa: CASSVGIGQIYEQYF
v_call: TRBV29-1; j_call: TRBJ2-1; d_call: TRBD1; clone_size: NA; cdr3_nt: TGCAGCGTTGAAGAGACGAGGGACAGTGAGCAGTTCTTC; cdr3_aa: CSVEETRDSEQFF
v_call: TRBV24-1; j_call: TRBJ2-1; d_call: TRBD1; clone_size: NA; cdr3_nt: TGTGCCACCAGTGATACGACAGGGGTCCCCTCCTACAATGAGCAGTTCTTC; cdr3_aa: CATSDTTGVPSYNEQFF
v_call: TRBV28; j_call: TRBJ2-7; d_call: NA; clone_size: NA; cdr3_nt: TGTGCGGTCGGAGGCAGTACACCCTACGAGCAGTACTTC; cdr3_aa: CAVGGSTPYEQYF
v_call: TRBV5-1; j_call: TRBJ1-1; d_call: NA; clone_size: NA; cdr3_nt: TGCGCCAGCAGCCTAAACAGCGGGGGTACTGAAGCTTTCTTT; cdr3_aa: CASSLNSGGTEAFF
v_call: TRBV14; j_call: TRBJ2-1; d_call: TRBD1; clone_size: NA; cdr3_nt: TGTGCCAGCAGCCAGACAGGGAATGAGCAGTTCTTC; cdr3_aa: CASSQTGNEQFF
v_call: TRBV7-2; j_call: TRBJ2-5; d_call: TRBD2; clone_size: once; cdr3_nt: TGTGCCAGCAGCCCCGTGGGACTAGCGGGCCAAGAGACCCAGTACTTC; cdr3_aa: CASSPVGLAGQETQYF
v_call: TRBV5-5; j_call: TRBJ1-3; d_call: NA; clone_size: NA; cdr3_nt: TGTGCCAGCAGCCATCCGGGTGCAGGAAACACCATATATTTT; cdr3_aa: CASSHPGAGNTIYF
v_call: TRBV18; j_call: TRBJ1-2; d_call: TRBD1; clone_size: NA; cdr3_nt: TGTGCCAGCTCACCAAACCCGGGACAGGCCAGCTATGGCTACACCTTC; cdr3_aa: CASSPNPGQASYGYTF